This TCR beta chain was sequenced in a study of sequential checkpoint blockade in melanoma. Study in general: Randomization was 1:1 between first-line nivolumab→ipilimumab and ipilimumab→nivolumab. Each arm's sequence ended with maintenance nivolumab.

Treatment described: randomized to nivolumab then ipilimumab (arm A) or the reverse (arm B). No patient had prior DNA-damaging chemotherapy. Live CD3+CD8+ CD19− CD56− cells were sorted from PBMCs. Data came from immunoSEQ multiplex PCR; TCRdb stores just in-frame clones and leaves some out. The data contain some 14,000 clones, around 76% of them seen just once; the ten biggest clones take up approximately 55%. This clone occurred a few times. After removal of 5 bases from V and 4 bases from J, the junction contained 8 bases not matched to a gene. Germline V gene data show CDR1 as SGHTA and CDR2 as FQGNSA. This CDR3 spans 16 amino acids.

The TCR originated in a human patient with melanoma. Some clones in this sample may be carry-over from other donors' samples. This sequence joins TRBV7-2 and TRBJ2-5, with TRBD2 matching 12 bases. Sequenced here: CD8+ T cells sorted from blood (inferred from file names), sampled from a patient given nivolumab and ipilimumab in sequence. The CDR3 loop reads CASSPPGLAGIETQYF. The CDR3 bases are TGTGCCAGCAGCCCCCCCGGACTAGCGGGGATAGAGACCCAGTACTTC.